This TCR beta chain came from a study of Graves' ophthalmopathy and Graves' hyperthyroidism (dated by TCRdb to 2016 to 2019). Notes on the research overall: Peripheral blood was collected at initial diagnosis, before any treatment. To tell Graves' ophthalmopathy apart from Graves' hyperthyroidism, and to predict which patients would progress to ophthalmopathy, the study relied on TCR beta repertoire signatures. In total, 135 blood samples were TCR-sequenced: approximately 42 ophthalmopathy, some 75 hyperthyroidism and about 17 hyperthyroidism-to-ophthalmopathy patients. To explore V-J signatures distinguishing ophthalmopathy from hyperthyroidism, a discovery set of 100 or so patients (roughly 45 ophthalmopathy, 55 to 60 stable hyperthyroidism) was enrolled. For independent validation, a separate cohort was made up of 18 hyperthyroidism patients plus 17 patients who later progressed from hyperthyroidism to ophthalmopathy. In over 5 hyperthyroidism patients, the T-cell repertoire of thyroid tissue was compared with the T-cell repertoire of blood. Once sampling was done, hyperthyroidism patients were given methimazole at a starting dose of 30 mg daily, while ophthalmopathy patients were given high-dose intravenous methylprednisolone. The paper as a whole reports these results and caveats: In validation, the model predicted ophthalmopathy progression with roughly 68% sensitivity and roughly 72% specificity; around twelve predicted patients were CT-confirmed with GO in a median of roughly 6.8 months. Among expanded thyroid clonotypes with frequency above 0.001, most also showed up in blood, which suggests that blood repertoires may reflect the thyroid immune response. Sample size was not predetermined statistically, and investigators were not blinded to group allocation. In cross-validation, the 13-signature model distinguished ophthalmopathy from stable hyperthyroidism with 85% to 90% sensitivity and just under 84% specificity, and in the test set the corresponding values were roughly 78% and 74%.

From the cysteine up to the phenylalanine, the CDR3 has a length of 16 residues. Of all the DNA, just the CDR3 is kept, 48 bases in frame from base 1. V and J lose 6 bases and 2 bases, and a span of 20 bases separates them. The germline V gene supplies CDR1 SGHVS and CDR2 FQNEAQ. Patients with ophthalmopathy had moderately to severely active disease, with a Clinical Activity Score of 3 or more, a NOSPECS grade of 4 or more, and a disease duration of less than 3 months. Patients were excluded if they had other autoimmune diseases, uncontrolled infections, pregnancy or lactation. Diagnosis relied on clinical symptoms, serum thyroxine, TRAb, thyroid ultrasound and orbital computed tomography. Ficoll-Paque density gradient centrifugation was used to isolate PBMCs from approximately 10 ml of fresh peripheral blood. Total RNA was extracted using Trizol reagent, and RNA quality was checked on an Agilent 2100 Bioanalyzer.

This clonotype showed up just a few times. Its antigen remains unidentified. Base qualities are not provided; no much larger clone lies one nucleotide away. For repertoire sequencing, the TCR beta CDR3 regions were amplified from RNA transcripts. HTBI primers and the Qiagen OneStep RT-PCR kit were used in a first-round RT-PCR, which was followed by a second-round multiplex PCR, size selection and purification. Sequencing of the libraries was carried out on an Illumina HiSeq2000 in paired-end mode with 100 bp reads. The study's own analysis went as follows. SOAPnuke was used to process the reads, removing any read that contained adapters or uncalled bases, had a mean Phred below 15, or lacked an exact match to the constant primer or identifier. COPE v1.2.5 was used to merge the high-quality paired reads. Clonotypes were defined as unique nucleotide sequences and were aligned to IMGT TRB V, D and J references using MiTCR v1.1. The analysis was limited to V-J combinations with a frequency above 0.0001, which together covered 99% to 99.2% of the repertoires. For each V-J combination, a TCR clonal expansion and chaos score was defined as F50 clonal expansion divided by the chaos observed in the TCRdist matrix. Welch's t-statistics and random forest were used to reduce features to 13 V-J combinations, which were fed into a naive Bayes classifier. Thyroid-blood repertoire similarity was quantified with the Morisita-Horn index. Using fastp trimming at Q25 and MiXCR clonotype assembly, TCRdb reanalyzed the public sequencing data and kept in-frame beta chains. Entries are consolidated by CDR3 protein sequence, retaining the most common genes and DNA. The V and J calls and clone size come from TCRdb's table, not from the authors' own analysis. In this sample the table shows some 240,000 distinct CDR3 sequences, approximately 42% of which occur a single time. The ten largest clones add up to around half of the sample.

Source material: peripheral blood. Recombination connected TRBV7-8 to TRBJ2-7; the D region is possibly TRBD1 or TRBD2, each matching across 5 bases. The receptor comes from an adult man with Graves' ophthalmopathy. The CDR3 reads CASRSTPGTNTYEQYF. The sequenced DNA: TGTGCCAGCAGAAGTACCCCCGGGACGAACACCTACGAGCAGTACTTC.